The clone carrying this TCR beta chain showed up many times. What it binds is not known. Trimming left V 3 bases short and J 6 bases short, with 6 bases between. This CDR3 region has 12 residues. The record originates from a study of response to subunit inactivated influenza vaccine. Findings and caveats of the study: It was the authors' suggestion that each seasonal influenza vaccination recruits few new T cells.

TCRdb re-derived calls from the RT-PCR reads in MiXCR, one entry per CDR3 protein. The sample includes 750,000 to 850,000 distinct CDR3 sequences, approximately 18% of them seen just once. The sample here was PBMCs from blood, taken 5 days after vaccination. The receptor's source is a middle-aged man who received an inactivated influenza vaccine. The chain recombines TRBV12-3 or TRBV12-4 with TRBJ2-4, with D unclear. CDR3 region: CASSFLGNIQYF. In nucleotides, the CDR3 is TGTGCCAGCAGTTTTCTGGGAAACATTCAGTACTTC.